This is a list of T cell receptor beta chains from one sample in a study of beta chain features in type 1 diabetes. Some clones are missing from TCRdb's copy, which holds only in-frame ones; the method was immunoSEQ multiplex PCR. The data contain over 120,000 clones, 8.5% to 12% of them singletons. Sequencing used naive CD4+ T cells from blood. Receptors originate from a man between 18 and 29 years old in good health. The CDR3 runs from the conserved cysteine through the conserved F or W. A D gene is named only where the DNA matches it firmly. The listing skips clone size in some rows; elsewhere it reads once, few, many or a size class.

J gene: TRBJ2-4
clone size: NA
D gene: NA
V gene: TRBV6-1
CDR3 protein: CASSETGWENIQYF
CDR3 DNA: TGTGCCAGCAGTGAAACCGGGTGGGAAAACATTCAGTACTTC

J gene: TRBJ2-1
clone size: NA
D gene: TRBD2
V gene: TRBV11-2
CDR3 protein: CASSPAGGGRNEQFF
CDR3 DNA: TGTGCCAGCAGCCCCGCCGGGGGGGGCAGAAATGAGCAGTTCTTC

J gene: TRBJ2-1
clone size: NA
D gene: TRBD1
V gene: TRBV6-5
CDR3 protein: CASSRQGSSYNEQFF
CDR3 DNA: TGTGCCAGCAGTCGACAGGGGAGCTCCTACAATGAGCAGTTCTTC

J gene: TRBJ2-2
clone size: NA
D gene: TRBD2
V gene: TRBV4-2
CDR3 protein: CASSQVSGGLWELFF
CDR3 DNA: TGTGCCAGCAGCCAAGTTAGCGGGGGCCTCTGGGAGCTGTTTTTT

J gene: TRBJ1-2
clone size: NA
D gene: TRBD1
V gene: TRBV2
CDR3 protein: CAFSATGASYGYTF
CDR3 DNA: TGTGCCTTCTCAGCGACAGGGGCTAGCTATGGCTACACCTTC

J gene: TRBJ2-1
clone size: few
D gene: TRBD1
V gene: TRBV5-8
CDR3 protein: CASSPTLPGQGGNEQFF
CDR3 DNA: TGTGCCAGCAGTCCAACTCTTCCGGGACAGGGCGGGAATGAGCAGTTCTTC

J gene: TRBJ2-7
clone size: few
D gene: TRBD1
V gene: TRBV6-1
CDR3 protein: CASSRDRTYEQYF
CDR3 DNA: TGTGCCAGCAGTAGGGACAGGACCTACGAGCAGTACTTC

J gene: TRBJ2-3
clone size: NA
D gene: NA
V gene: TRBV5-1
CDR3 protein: CASSFSSGGDTQYF
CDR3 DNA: TGCGCCAGCAGCTTTAGTAGCGGTGGGGATACGCAGTATTTT

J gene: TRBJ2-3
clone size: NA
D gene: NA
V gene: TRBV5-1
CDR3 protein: CASSFRGVTDTQYF
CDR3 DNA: TGCGCCAGCAGCTTCAGGGGAGTTACAGATACGCAGTATTTT

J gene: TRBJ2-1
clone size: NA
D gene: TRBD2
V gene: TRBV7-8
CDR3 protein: CASSPRQRGDNEQFF
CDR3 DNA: TGTGCCAGCAGCCCGCGGCAGCGGGGGGACAATGAGCAGTTCTTC

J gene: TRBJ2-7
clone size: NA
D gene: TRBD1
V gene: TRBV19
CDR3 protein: CASSTGQGPYEQYF
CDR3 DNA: TGTGCCAGTAGCACAGGACAGGGCCCCTACGAGCAGTACTTC

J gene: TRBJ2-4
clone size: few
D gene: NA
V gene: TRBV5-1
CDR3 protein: CASSPSTPPNIQYF
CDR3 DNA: TGCGCCAGCAGCCCATCGACTCCCCCAAACATTCAGTACTTC

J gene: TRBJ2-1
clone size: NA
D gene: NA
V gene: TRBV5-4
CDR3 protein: CASSLGGAGDYNEQFF
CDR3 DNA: TGTGCCAGCAGCCTGGGGGGCGCGGGGGACTACAATGAGCAGTTCTTC

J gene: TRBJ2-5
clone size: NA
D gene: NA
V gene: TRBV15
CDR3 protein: CATSRGRGWGTQYF
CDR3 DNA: TGTGCCACCAGCAGAGGACGGGGGTGGGGGACCCAGTACTTC

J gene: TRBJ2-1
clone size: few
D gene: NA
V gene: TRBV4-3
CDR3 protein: CASSQSRTANEQFF
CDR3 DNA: TGCGCCAGCAGCCAGTCCAGGACAGCCAATGAGCAGTTCTTC

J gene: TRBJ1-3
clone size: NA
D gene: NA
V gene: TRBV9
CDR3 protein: CASSVYGGVPSGNTIYF
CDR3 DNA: TGTGCCAGCAGCGTATATGGGGGGGTACCCTCTGGAAACACCATATATTTT

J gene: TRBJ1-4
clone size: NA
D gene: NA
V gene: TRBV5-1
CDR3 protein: CASSLQINEKLFF
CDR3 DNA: TGCGCCAGCAGCTTGCAGATTAATGAAAAACTGTTTTTT

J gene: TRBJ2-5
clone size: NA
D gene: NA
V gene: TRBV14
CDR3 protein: CASSQGTAGVSGWETQYF
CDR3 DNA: TGTGCCAGCAGCCAAGGTACGGCCGGAGTTTCCGGATGGGAGACCCAGTACTTC

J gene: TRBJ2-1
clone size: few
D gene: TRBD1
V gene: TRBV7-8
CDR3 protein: CASRQGARNEQFF
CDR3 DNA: TGTGCCAGTAGACAGGGGGCTCGGAATGAGCAGTTCTTC

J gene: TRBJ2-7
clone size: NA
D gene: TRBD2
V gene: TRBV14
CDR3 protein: CASSPGLAGSFQYF
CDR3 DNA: TGTGCCAGCAGCCCAGGACTAGCGGGGAGTTTTCAGTACTTC

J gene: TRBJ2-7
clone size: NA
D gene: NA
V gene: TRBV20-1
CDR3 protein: CSAGQPYEQYF
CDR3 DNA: TGCAGTGCCGGACAACCCTACGAGCAGTACTTC

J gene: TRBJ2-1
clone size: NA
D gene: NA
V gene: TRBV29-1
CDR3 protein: CSVPTGLSSYNEQFF
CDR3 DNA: TGCAGCGTCCCAACCGGGTTGAGCTCCTACAATGAGCAGTTCTTC

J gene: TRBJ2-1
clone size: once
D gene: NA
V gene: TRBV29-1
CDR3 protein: CSVRRLDTYNEQFF
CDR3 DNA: TGCAGCGTGCGGAGACTAGACACCTACAATGAGCAGTTCTTC

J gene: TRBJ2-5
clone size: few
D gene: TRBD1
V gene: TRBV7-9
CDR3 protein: CASSEGQTPMETQYF
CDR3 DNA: TGTGCCAGCAGCGAGGGACAGACGCCAATGGAGACCCAGTACTTC

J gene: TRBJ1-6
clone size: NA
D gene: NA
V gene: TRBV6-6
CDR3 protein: CASRPGTQNSPLHF
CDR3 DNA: TGTGCCAGCAGACCCGGGACACAAAATTCACCCCTCCACTTT

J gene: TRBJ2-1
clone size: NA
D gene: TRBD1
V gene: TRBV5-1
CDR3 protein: CASSFQGAMHEQFF
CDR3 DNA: TGCGCCAGCAGCTTCCAGGGGGCTATGCATGAGCAGTTCTTC

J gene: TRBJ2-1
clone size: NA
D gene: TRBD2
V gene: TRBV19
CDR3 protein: CASSRGLAGASYNEQFF
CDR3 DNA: TGTGCCAGTAGTAGGGGACTAGCGGGCGCTTCCTACAATGAGCAGTTCTTC

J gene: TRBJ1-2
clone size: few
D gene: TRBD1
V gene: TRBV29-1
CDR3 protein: CSVEKQGVSGYTF
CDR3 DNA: TGCAGCGTTGAGAAACAGGGGGTGAGCGGCTACACCTTC

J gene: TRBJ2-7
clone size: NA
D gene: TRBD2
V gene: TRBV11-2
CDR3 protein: CASSLVGGGVVEQYF
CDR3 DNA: TGTGCCAGCAGCTTGGTGGGTGGGGGGGTTGTCGAGCAGTACTTC

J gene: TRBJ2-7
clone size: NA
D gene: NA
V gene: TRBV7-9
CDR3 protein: CASSLQDTSYEQYF
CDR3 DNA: TGTGCCAGCAGCTTACAGGACACCTCCTACGAGCAGTACTTC

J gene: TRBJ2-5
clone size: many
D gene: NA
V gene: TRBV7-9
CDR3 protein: CASNIQEQETQYF
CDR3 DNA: TGTGCCAGCAACATACAGGAACAAGAGACCCAGTACTTC

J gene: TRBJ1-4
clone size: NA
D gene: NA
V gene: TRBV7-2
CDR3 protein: CASSLSGNNEKLFF
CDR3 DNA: TGTGCCAGCAGCCTATCAGGCAATAATGAAAAACTGTTTTTT

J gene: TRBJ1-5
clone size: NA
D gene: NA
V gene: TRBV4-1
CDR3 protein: CASSQIHESGYQPQHF
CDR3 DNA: TGCGCCAGCAGCCAAATACATGAATCAGGGTATCAGCCCCAGCATTTT

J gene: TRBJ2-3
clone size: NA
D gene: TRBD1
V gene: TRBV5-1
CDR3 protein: CASSVGQGSTDTQYF
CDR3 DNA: TGCGCCAGCAGCGTGGGACAGGGCAGCACAGATACGCAGTATTTT

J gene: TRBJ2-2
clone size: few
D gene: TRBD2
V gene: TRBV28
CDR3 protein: CASSLFSGGINTGELFF
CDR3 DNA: TGTGCCAGCAGCTTATTTAGCGGGGGAATAAACACCGGGGAGCTGTTTTTT

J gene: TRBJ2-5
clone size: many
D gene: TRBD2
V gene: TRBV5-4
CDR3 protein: CASSLVGTSGETQYF
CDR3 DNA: TGTGCCAGCAGCTTGGTCGGGACTAGCGGAGAGACCCAGTACTTC

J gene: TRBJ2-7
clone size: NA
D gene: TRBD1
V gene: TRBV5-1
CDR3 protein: CASSPGQNFYEQYF
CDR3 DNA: TGCGCCAGCAGCCCGGGACAGAACTTCTACGAGCAGTACTTC

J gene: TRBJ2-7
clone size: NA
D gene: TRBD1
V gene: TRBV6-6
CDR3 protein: CATSVGQGAGEQYF
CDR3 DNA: TGTGCCACCTCGGTAGGACAGGGGGCCGGGGAGCAGTACTTC

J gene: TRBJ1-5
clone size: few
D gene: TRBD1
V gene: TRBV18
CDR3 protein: CASSDRLNGQPQHF
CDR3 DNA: TGTGCCAGCTCGGACAGGTTAAATGGTCAGCCCCAGCATTTT

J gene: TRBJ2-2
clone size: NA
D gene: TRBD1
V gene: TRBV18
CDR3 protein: CASSPGQAANTGELFF
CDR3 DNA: TGTGCCAGCTCTCCCGGACAGGCAGCGAACACCGGGGAGCTGTTTTTT

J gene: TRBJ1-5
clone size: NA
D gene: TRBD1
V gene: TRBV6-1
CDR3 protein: CASSQDRALNQPQHF
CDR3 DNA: TGTGCCAGCAGTCAGGACAGGGCACTCAATCAGCCCCAGCATTTT

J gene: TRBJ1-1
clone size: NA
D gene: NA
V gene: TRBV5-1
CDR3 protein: CASSVGQGTEAFF
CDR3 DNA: TGCGCCAGCAGCGTCGGCCAGGGGACTGAAGCTTTCTTT

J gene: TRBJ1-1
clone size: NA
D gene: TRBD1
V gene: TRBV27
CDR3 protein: CASRPGTGLSMNTEAFF
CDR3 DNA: TGTGCCAGCCGCCCCGGGACAGGGCTTTCCATGAACACTGAAGCTTTCTTT

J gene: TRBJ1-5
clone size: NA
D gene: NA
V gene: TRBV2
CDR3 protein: CASSGSNSNQPQHF
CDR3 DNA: TGTGCCAGCAGTGGGTCTAATAGCAATCAGCCCCAGCATTTT

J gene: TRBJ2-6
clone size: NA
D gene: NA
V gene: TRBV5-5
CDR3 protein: CASSSETAANVLTF
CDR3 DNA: TGTGCCAGCAGCTCGGAGACTGCGGCCAACGTCCTGACTTTC